The clone carrying this T cell receptor beta chain was detected a few times. The antigen is undetermined. The record originates from a study of T-cell reconstitution after alpha-beta-depleted transplantation in children. Study-level points and caveats: Reports say that about two months after transplant, the alpha-beta T cells came out of several hundred graft clones that had expanded. Hyperexpanded clones declined; after one year, newly produced T cells mostly supplied diversity. Some patients owed their high day-60 TCRbeta diversity to surviving recipient T cells and thymic progenitors.

The TCRbeta library incorporated unique molecular identifiers. A single record per CDR3 protein comes from TCRdb applying MiXCR to the PCR reads. The repertoire holds about 120,000 distinct CDR3 sequences, roughly 24% seen once, with about 11% in the top ten. V was clipped by 5 bases and J by 0 bases, with 8 bases between them. CDR3 length equals 13 residues. Looked up from germline, CDR1 is SQVTM and CDR2 is ANQGSEA. The rearrangement uses TRBV29-1 and TRBJ1-3; no firm D call. The source was PBMCs, mostly from graft donor cells, collected 180 days after TCRalphabeta/CD19-depleted stem cell transplant. The origin of this receptor is a male patient aged 2 to 9 who had a stem cell transplant for chronic granulomatous disease, so the T cells may come from the graft donor. The CDR3 sequence: CSVQSSSGNTIYF. For the CDR3, the DNA is TGCAGCGTTCAGAGCAGCTCTGGAAACACCATATATTTT.